This T cell receptor beta chain derives from a study of T cells expressing NK-cell markers. On the study more broadly: TCR beta repertoires came from sorted CD3+CD56+NKG2C+, CD3+CD56+NKG2C- and CD3+CD56-NKG2C+ T cells. Out of eight donors sequenced, seven tested HCMV-seropositive and the remaining one seronegative.

As the method of synthesis, 5'RACE template switching with UMIs yielded TCR beta cDNA. TCRdb re-called the 5' RACE reads and catalogs CDR3 proteins one per entry, DNA excluded. There are 400,000 to 550,000 distinct CDR3 sequences in the sample, with about 7.1% held by the top ten. There are 14 residues in the CDR3. Germline lookup yields CDR1 MNHEY and CDR2 SMNVEV (reference sequence). Findings and caveats of the study: Clarity on HCMV specificity was lacking for the expanded NKG2C+ T cell clones.

With respect to this clonotype: What it binds is unknown.

Sequencing input: blood T cells: a sorted CD56 or NKG2C T cell subset, CD4+ or CD8+ T cells, or bulk PBMC T cells (not recorded which). The source of this sequence is a woman between 18 and 70 years old in good health. This rearrangement joins TRBV27 to TRBJ1-4; TCRdb's D call of TRBD1 is untestable without DNA. CDR3 protein: CASSFAGTGVKLFF.